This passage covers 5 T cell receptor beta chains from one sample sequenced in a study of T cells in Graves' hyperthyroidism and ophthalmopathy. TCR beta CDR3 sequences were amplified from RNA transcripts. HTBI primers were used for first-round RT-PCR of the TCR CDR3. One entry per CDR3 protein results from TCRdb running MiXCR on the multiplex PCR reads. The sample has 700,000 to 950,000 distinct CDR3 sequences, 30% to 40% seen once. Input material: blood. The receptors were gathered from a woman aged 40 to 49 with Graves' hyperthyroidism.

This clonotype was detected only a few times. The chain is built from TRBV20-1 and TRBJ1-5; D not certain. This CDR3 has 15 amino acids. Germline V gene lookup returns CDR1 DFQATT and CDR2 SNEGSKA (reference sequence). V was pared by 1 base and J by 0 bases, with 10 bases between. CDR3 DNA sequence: TGCAGTGCTAGAGTTCGGCTATATAGCAATCAGCCCCAGCATTTT. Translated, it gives CSARVRLYSNQPQHF.

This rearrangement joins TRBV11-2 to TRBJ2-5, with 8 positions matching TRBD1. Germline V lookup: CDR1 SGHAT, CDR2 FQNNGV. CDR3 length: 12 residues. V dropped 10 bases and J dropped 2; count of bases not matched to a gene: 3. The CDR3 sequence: CATGTGQETQYF. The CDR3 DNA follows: TGTGCCACAGGGACAGGACAAGAGACCCAGTACTTC.

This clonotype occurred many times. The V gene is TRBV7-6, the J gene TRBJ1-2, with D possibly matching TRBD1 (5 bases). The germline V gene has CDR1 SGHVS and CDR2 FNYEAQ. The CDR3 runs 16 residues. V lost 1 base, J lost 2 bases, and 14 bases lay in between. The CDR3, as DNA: TGTGCCAGCAGCTTAGACCTGGCCGGGGCCAACTATGGCTACACCTTC. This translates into CASSLDLAGANYGYTF.

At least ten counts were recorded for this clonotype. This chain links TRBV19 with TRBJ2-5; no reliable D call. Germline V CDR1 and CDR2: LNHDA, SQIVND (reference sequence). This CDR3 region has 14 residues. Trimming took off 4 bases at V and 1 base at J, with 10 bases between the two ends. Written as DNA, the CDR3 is TGTGCCAGTAGTAGGGCGGAGACCCAAGAGACCCAGTACTTC. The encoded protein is CASSRAETQETQYF.

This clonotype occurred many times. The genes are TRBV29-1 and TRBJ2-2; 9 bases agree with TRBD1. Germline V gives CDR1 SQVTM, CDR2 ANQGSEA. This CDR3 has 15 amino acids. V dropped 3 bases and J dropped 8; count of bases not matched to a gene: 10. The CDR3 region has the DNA TGCAGCGTTGAGCTACTGACAGGGGGATCAGGGGAGCTGTTTTTT. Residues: CSVELLTGGSGELFF.